Included here is one TCR beta chain sequence, with context. It has no known antigen specificity. Within one base of it there is no much larger clone, and no base qualities were kept. Between the V and J ends, shortened by 5 bases and 5 bases respectively, the junction contains 15 bases. From a lookup of the germline V gene, CDR1 and CDR2 are SGHTA and FQGTGA. The CDR3 numbers 14 residues from cysteine through phenylalanine. Of the read, only the CDR3 DNA is kept; its 42 bases are in frame from base 1. The label giving this sample's time point can be read as: baseline before first vaccination. Samples from vaccinated people were obtained from the UK trials COV001 and COV002, which included a single-blind randomized controlled phase 2/3 trial of AZD1222 (ChAdOx1 nCoV-19) in healthy adults. For TCRbeta chain sequencing, PBMC samples from trial participants were taken at day 0 and at day 28 after the second dose.

The data were obtained in a study of T cell responses to AZD1222 COVID-19 vaccine (dated by TCRdb to about 2021). In the study overall: Because spike-specific TCR depth and breadth did not differ between the two schedules, AZD1222 recipients who got a second dose at roughly 4 weeks were pooled with those who got a second dose at roughly 12 weeks. A total of 233 trial participants underwent TCR sequencing, of whom 200 to 220 had received two doses of AZD1222 and roughly 26 had received two doses of the MenACWY control vaccine. Trial participants were enrolled by age into subgroups of 18-55, 56-69 and 70-plus years, and 148, 28 and 57 TCR-sequenced participants, respectively, were included in these subgroups. The paper as a whole reports these results and caveats: Only five to seven AZD1222 recipients were SARS-CoV-2 seropositive at baseline, limiting conclusions about previously exposed vaccinees. No day 14 peak-response samples were available, so repertoires were characterized only after the peak T cell response. Participants were mostly white British and included more females than males, and it was suggested by the authors that clonal diversity may have been underestimated. CD4 TCRs associated with the vaccine covered the entire spike protein, and the dominant responses were in regions 160-218 and 743-854. Nearly half of unique spike-specific TCRs reportedly recognized epitopes outside regions mutated in the B.1.351 and B.1.1.7 variants. After two AZD1222 doses, both the breadth and the depth of spike-specific TCRs were significantly higher than at day 0 and than in MenACWY recipients. In the small 56-69-year group, the increase in depth fell short of significance, most likely because of low power.

The CDR3 regions of human TCRbeta chains were subjected to immunosequencing. The original pipeline was this. Repertoire TCRs were checked for matches against a reference library of SARS-CoV-2-specific TCRs that had been generated using the MIRA antigen-specificity platform. Breadth was defined as the fraction of unique TCRs that were SARS-CoV-2-associated. Depth was defined as the fraction of total T cells that were SARS-CoV-2-associated. Using the MIRA data, each spike-specific TCR was mapped to the spike region that the TCR reacts to and placed in a CD4 or CD8 class. Log10-transformed breadth and depth values were compared by one-way ANOVA with Sidak's multiple comparisons tests. TCRdb took over this immuneACCESS table, retaining in-frame rearrangements with V and J assigned. Such tables are incomplete; in checked studies, under half of the missing clones stem from an unresolved V gene, and the remainder is unexplained. Clone size and V and J calls were adopted from that table, with D and trimming inferred from the DNA. The sample data list 90,000 to 100,000 clones, and around 89% of these were observed just once. The ten largest clones take up roughly 7.7% of the sample.

This receptor was identified in an adult in good health. Sequencing was performed on peripheral blood, taken on day 0 of AZD1222 vaccination. The rearranged segments are TRBV7-3 and TRBJ1-1; the D segment could be TRBD1, given 6 matching bases. The CDR3 protein: CASSTEGVGTEAFF. The DNA is as follows: TGTGCCAGCAGCACGGAGGGGGTAGGGACTGAAGCTTTCTTT. Supplemented by the reference TRBV7-3 and TRBJ1-1 proteins around the CDR3, the complete variable domain is GAGVSQTPSNKVTEKGKYVELRCDPISGHTALYWYRQSLGQGPEFLIYFQGTGAADDSGLPNDRFFAVRPEGSVSTLKIQRTERGDSAVYLCASSTEGVGTEAFFGQGTRLTVV.